The present T cell receptor (beta chain) was sequenced within a study of blood T cell repertoires in COVID-19. Some clones are missing from TCRdb's copy, which holds only in-frame ones; the method was immunoSEQ multiplex PCR. Of about 220,000 clones listed, more than 80% were seen once; the top ten hold around 2.2%. This CDR3 region has 12 residues. CDR1 is SGDLS and CDR2 is YYNGEE in the germline V gene. The chain links TRBV9 to TRBJ1-4, with D hard to call. What was sequenced was peripheral blood. The receptor's source is a man aged 25 to 40 who had recovered from COVID-19. CDR3 bases: TGTGTTCTCGGGAGGAAAAATGAAAAACTGTTTTTT. Encoded protein: CVLGRKNEKLFF. Full variable domain (outside the CDR3, taken from reference TRBV9 and TRBJ1-4): DSGVTQTPKHLITATGQRVTLRCSPRSGDLSVYWYQQSLDQGLQFLIQYYNGEERAKGNILERFSAQQFPDLHSELNLSSLELGDSALYFCVLGRKNEKLFFGSGTQLSVL.